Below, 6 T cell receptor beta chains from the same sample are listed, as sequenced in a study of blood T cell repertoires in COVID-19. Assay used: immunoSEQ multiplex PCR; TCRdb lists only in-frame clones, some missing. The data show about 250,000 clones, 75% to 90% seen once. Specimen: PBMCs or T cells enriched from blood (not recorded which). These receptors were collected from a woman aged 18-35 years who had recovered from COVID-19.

CDR3 sequence: CATSWRGGEKLFF. CDR3 in DNA: TGTGCCACCAGTTGGCGAGGTGGAGAAAAACTGTTTTTT. V usage is TRBV15 and J usage is TRBJ1-4; no clear D gene. CDR1 is LNHNV and CDR2 is YYDKDF in the germline V gene (reference sequence). The CDR3 has 13 amino acids. V gave up 6 bases and J gave up 8 bases, with 13 bases separating them.

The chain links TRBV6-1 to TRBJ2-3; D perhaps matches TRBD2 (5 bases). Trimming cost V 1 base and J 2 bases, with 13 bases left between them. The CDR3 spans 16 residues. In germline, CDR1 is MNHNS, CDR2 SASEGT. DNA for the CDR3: TGTGCCAGCAGTGAAGTCTTCCGGGGAAACACAGATACGCAGTATTTT. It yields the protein CASSEVFRGNTDTQYF.

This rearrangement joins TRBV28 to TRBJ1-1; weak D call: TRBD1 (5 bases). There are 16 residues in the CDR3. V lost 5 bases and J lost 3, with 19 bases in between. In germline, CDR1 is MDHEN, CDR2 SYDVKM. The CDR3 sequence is CASSDLGGRGYTEAFF. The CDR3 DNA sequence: TGTGCCAGCAGTGACCTCGGGGGGAGGGGATACACTGAAGCTTTCTTT.

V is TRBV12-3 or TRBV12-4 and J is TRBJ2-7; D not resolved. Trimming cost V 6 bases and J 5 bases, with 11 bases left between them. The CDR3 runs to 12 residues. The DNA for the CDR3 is TGTGCCAGCAGGGCCGATTTTGACGAGCAGTACTTC. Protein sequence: CASRADFDEQYF.

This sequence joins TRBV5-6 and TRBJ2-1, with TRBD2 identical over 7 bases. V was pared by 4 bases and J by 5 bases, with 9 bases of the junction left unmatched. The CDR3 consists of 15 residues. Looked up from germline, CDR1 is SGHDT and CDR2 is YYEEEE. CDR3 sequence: CASSERLARHNEQFF. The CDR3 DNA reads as TGTGCCAGCAGCGAGAGACTAGCCCGTCACAATGAGCAGTTCTTC.

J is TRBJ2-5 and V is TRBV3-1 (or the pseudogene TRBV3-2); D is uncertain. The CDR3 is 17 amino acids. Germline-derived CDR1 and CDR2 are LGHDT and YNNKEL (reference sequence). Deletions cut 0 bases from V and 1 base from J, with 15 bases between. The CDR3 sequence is CASSQEPRVVGQETQYF. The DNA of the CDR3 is TGTGCCAGCAGCCAAGAGCCTAGAGTAGTCGGCCAAGAGACCCAGTACTTC.